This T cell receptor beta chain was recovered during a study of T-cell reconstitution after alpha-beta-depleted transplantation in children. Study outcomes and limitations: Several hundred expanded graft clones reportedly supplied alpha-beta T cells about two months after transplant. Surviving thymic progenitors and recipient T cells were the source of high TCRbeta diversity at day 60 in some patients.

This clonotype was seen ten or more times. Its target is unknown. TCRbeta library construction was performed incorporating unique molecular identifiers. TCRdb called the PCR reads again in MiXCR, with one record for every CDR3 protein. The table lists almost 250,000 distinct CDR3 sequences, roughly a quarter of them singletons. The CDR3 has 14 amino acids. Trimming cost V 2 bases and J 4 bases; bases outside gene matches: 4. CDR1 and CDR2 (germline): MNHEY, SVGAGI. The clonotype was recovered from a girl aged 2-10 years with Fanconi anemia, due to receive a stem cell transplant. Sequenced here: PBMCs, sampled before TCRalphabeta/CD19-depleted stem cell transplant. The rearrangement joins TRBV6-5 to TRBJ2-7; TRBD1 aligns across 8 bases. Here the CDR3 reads CASSYGTGVYEQYF. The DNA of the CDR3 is TGTGCCAGCAGTTACGGGACAGGAGTTTACGAGCAGTACTTC.